The 14 T cell receptor beta chains below come from one sample, sequenced in a study of cytomegalovirus exposure and HLA in healthy donors. PCR used 60 Vbeta primers and 13 Jbeta primers. Measured with immunoSEQ multiplex PCR; TCRdb has only the in-frame clones, and not every one. The repertoire holds 130,000 or so clones, with over 65% as singletons. Specimen: PBMCs. The receptors shown here come from a female donor in good health and CMV-seropositive.

This rearrangement joins TRBV6-6 to TRBJ1-6; D possibly corresponds to TRBD1 (5 bases). The CDR3 is 15 residues long. Germline V gives CDR1 MNHNY, CDR2 SVGAGI (reference sequence). The V gene lost 5 bases and the J gene lost 7 bases, with 15 bases spanning the gap. CDR3 residues: CASSVGPGGNSPLHF. The CDR3 DNA sequence: TGTGCCAGCAGTGTCGGGCCGGGGGGAAATTCACCCCTCCACTTT.

About this clone itself: The sample has other DNA sequences that encode this CDR3 too. The chain employs TRBV6-5 and TRBJ1-2; D gene uncertain. The ends were cut back, 2 bases at V and 2 bases at J, with 6 bases in the middle. Germline CDR1 MNHEY, CDR2 SVGAGI. This CDR3 has 13 amino acids. The CDR3, as DNA: TGTGCCAGCAGTTACGGCGGAAACTATGGCTACACCTTC. This encodes CASSYGGNYGYTF.

A remark on this clone: Other nucleotide sequences from this sample produce the same CDR3. The genes are TRBV5-6 and TRBJ2-7; D is possibly TRBD1 (5 bases). Germline-derived CDR1 and CDR2 are SGHDT and YYEEEE. CDR3 length: 14 amino acids. V lost 0 bases, J lost 3 bases, and 10 bases lay in between. The CDR3 region is CASSLVGQGYEQYF. CDR3 bases: TGTGCCAGCAGCTTGGTGGGGCAGGGCTACGAGCAGTACTTC.

The V call is TRBV6-6, the J call TRBJ1-3; TRBD1 aligns across 8 bases. The CDR3 length is 13 residues. The V gene end was trimmed by 11 bases and the J gene end by 1 base; junction bases not matched to a gene: 4. Germline assignment: CDR1 MNHNY and CDR2 SVGAGI (reference sequence). CDR3 DNA sequence: TGTGCCTCACGGGACAGGTCTGGAAACACCATATATTTT. It specifies CASRDRSGNTIYF.

This chain links TRBV2 with TRBJ2-7, with 10 bases fitting TRBD1. Per the germline V gene, CDR1 is SNHLY and CDR2 is FYNNEI. Trimming at V came to 3 bases and at J to 2 bases, leaving 1 base not matched to a gene. The CDR3 has 14 amino acids. CDR3 region: CASSEGTGAYEQYF. CDR3 nucleotide sequence: TGTGCCAGCAGTGAGGGGACAGGGGCCTACGAGCAGTACTTC.

V and J are TRBV6-1 and TRBJ1-1; D uncertain. Trimming left V 3 bases short and J 6 bases short, with 11 bases between. From germline, CDR1 is MNHNS and CDR2 SASEGT. The CDR3 sequence is 13 residues long. The CDR3 DNA reads as TGTGCCAGCAGTGAGACAACCGGGGCTGAAGCTTTCTTT. This codes for CASSETTGAEAFF.

The chain carries TRBV5-6 and TRBJ1-2; D ambiguous. This CDR3 is built from 14 residues. V was trimmed by 2 bases and J by 0 bases, leaving 8 bases between them. CDR1 SGHDT and CDR2 YYEEEE come from the germline V gene. The CDR3 spells CASSFRGTNYGYTF. CDR3 in DNA: TGTGCCAGCAGCTTTCGTGGCACTAACTATGGCTACACCTTC.

The V gene is TRBV2, the J gene TRBJ1-5, with 9 positions matching TRBD1. This CDR3 has 13 residues. CDR1 and CDR2 from the germline V gene are SNHLY and FYNNEI. J lost 10 bases, V lost 6 bases, and 7 bases had no gene match. The CDR3 nucleotides are TGTGCCAGCAGAACAGGGGGCTTAGGTCCCCAGCATTTT. This gives the protein CASRTGGLGPQHF.

CDR3 bases: TGTGCCATCGCCGGGCGGGTCAACACCGGGGAGCTGTTTTTT. Protein sequence: CAIAGRVNTGELFF. The gene calls are TRBV28 and TRBJ2-2; tentative D call: TRBD2 (5 bases). The V gene lost 10 bases and the J gene lost 2 bases, with 14 bases spanning the gap. Germline loops: CDR1 MDHEN, CDR2 SYDVKM. This CDR3 comprises 14 residues.

This clone was seen a single time. This chain connects TRBV2 to TRBJ2-5; 11 bases fit TRBD2. CDR1 is SNHLY and CDR2 is FYNNEI in the germline V gene. The CDR3 runs to 16 residues. With V trimmed by 4 bases and J by 4 bases, 8 bases remained unmatched. The CDR3 coding sequence is TGTGCCAGCAGTGGTAGTAGCGGGGGGGCCCTAGAGACCCAGTACTTC. It specifies CASSGSSGGALETQYF.

This chain uses TRBV6-1 with TRBJ1-1; D call uncertain. The CDR3 runs to 11 residues. The V and J ends lost 2 bases and 7 bases respectively, with 5 bases between them. Per germline, CDR1 MNHNS and CDR2 SASEGT. This CDR3 reads CASSESVEAFF. The CDR3 coding sequence is TGTGCCAGCAGTGAATCTGTTGAAGCTTTCTTT.

The DNA for the CDR3 is TGCGCCAGCAGGCTAGCGGGAGAATACAATGAGCAGTTCTTC. Protein product: CASRLAGEYNEQFF. The rearrangement uses TRBV5-1 and TRBJ2-1, with 10 positions matching TRBD2. V lost 5 bases to trimming and J lost 4 bases; unmatched junction nucleotides: 3. This CDR3 comprises 14 residues. Germline V gene sequence: CDR1 SGHRS, CDR2 YFSETQ.

J is TRBJ2-5 and V is TRBV29-1; 8 positions agree with TRBD1. In germline, CDR1 is SQVTM, CDR2 ANQGSEA. Trimming cost V 6 bases and J 4 bases; bases outside gene matches: 4. The CDR3 covers 12 residues. CDR3 residues: CSVGTGLETQYF. The CDR3 DNA reads as TGCAGCGTGGGGACAGGATTAGAGACCCAGTACTTC.

The V call is TRBV30, the J call TRBJ2-1; TRBD2 matches at 15 bases. CDR3 length: 15 amino acids. Germline CDR1 is GTSNPN and CDR2 is SVGIG (reference sequence). The junction had 7 bases not matched to a gene; V was cut back by 3 bases and J by 10 bases. CDR3 region: CAWRPGLAGGGEQFF. The CDR3 region has the DNA TGTGCCTGGAGGCCGGGACTAGCGGGGGGTGGGGAGCAGTTCTTC.